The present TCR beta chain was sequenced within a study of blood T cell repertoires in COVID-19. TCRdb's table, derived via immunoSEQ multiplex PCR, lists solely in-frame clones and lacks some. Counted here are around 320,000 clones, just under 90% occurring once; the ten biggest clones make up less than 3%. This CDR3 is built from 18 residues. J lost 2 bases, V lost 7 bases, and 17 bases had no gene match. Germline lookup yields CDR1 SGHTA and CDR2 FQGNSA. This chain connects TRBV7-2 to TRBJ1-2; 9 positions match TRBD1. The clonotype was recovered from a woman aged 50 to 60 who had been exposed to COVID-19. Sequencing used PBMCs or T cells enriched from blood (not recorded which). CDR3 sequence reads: CASKILTGGESGNYGYTF. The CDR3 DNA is TGTGCCAGCAAGATTTTAACAGGGGGCGAATCGGGGAACTATGGCTACACCTTC.